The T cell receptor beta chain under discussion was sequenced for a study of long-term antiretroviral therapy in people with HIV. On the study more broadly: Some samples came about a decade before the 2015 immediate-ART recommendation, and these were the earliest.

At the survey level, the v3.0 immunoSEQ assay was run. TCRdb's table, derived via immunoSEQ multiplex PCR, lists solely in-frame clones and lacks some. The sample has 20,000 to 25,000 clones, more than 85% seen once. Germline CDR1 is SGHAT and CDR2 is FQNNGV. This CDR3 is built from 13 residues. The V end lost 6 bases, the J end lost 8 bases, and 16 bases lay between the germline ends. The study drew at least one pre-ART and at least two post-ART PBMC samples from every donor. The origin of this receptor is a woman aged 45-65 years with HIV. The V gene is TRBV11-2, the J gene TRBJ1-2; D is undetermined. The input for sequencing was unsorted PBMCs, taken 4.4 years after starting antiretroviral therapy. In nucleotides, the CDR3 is TGTGCCAGCAGACCCGGGCCCCAGGAGGGCTACACCTTC. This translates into CASRPGPQEGYTF.